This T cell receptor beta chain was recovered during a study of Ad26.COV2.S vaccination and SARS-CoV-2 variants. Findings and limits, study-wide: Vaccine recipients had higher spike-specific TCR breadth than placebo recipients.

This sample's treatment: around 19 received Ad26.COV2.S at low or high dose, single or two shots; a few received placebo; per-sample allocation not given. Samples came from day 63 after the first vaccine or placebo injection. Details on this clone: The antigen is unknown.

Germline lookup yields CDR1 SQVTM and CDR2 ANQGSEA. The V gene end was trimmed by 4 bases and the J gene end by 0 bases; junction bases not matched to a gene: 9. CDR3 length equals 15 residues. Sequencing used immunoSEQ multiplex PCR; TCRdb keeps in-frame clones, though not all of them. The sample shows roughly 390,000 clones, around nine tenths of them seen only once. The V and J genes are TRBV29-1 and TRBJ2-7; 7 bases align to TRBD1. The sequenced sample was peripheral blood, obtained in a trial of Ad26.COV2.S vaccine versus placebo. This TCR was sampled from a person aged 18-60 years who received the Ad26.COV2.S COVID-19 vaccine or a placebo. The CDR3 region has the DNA TGCAGCGTTGCGACAGGGCTATTGAGCTCCTACGAGCAGTACTTC. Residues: CSVATGLLSSYEQYF.